Below, 24 T cell receptor beta chains from the same sample are listed, as sequenced in a study of early T cells in non-severe SARS-CoV-2 infection. Using its own MiXCR run on the 5' RACE reads, TCRdb lists one record per CDR3 protein. The sample lists about 59,000 distinct CDR3 sequences, around 12% occurring once. The specimen was whole blood. The receptors derive from an adult who was a healthcare worker with PCR-confirmed SARS-CoV-2 infection or an uninfected control (not recorded which).

The chain's CDR3 is CAMGDRGETQYF. CDR3 DNA sequence: TGTGCCATGGGGGACAGGGGAGAGACCCAGTACTTC. The chain uses TRBV10-3 and TRBJ2-5, with 10 bases identical to TRBD1. CDR3 size: 12 residues. CDR1 is ENHRY, CDR2 SYGVKD, per germline. Losses at the gene ends were 9 bases for V and 4 bases for J; bases not matched to a gene: 2.

This clonotype was recorded many times. The rearrangement links TRBV2 to TRBJ2-1; TRBD1 aligns across 10 bases. CDR1 is SNHLY, CDR2 FYNNEI, per germline. The CDR3 totals 15 residues. Losses at the gene ends were 9 bases for V and 1 base for J; bases not matched to a gene: 6. The DNA of the CDR3 is TGTGCCAGAACTGGGACAGGGGATTCCTACAATGAGCAGTTCTTC. It is translated as CARTGTGDSYNEQFF.

This clonotype showed up many times. V and J are TRBV19 and TRBJ1-5; D remains ambiguous. Looked up from germline, CDR1 is LNHDA and CDR2 is SQIVND (reference sequence). V shed 4 bases and J shed 0 bases, with 4 bases lying between them. The CDR3 is made up of 13 amino acids. In DNA form, the CDR3 reads TGTGCCAGTAGTAAGAATAGCAATCAGCCCCAGCATTTT. It codes for CASSKNSNQPQHF.

This clonotype was recorded many times. The chain couples TRBV6-6 to TRBJ1-6; no reliable D call. This CDR3 has 14 residues. Germline V gene sequence: CDR1 MNHNY, CDR2 SVGAGI (reference sequence). Between the trimmed V and J ends, which lost 2 bases and 7 bases, there was a span of 9 bases. CDR3 amino acids: CASSYTVENSPLHF. The CDR3 DNA follows: TGTGCCAGCAGTTACACCGTGGAAAATTCACCCCTCCACTTT.

This clonotype was detected only a few times. V gene TRBV11-1 combines with J gene TRBJ2-7, with 8 bases lining up with TRBD1. From germline, CDR1 is SGHAT and CDR2 FQDESV (reference sequence). V trimming: 0 bases; J trimming: 5 bases; junction bases outside the gene matches: 6. The CDR3 length is 15 residues. DNA of the CDR3: TGTGCCAGCAGCTTAGCGAAAGGACAGGGCAACGAGCAGTACTTC. It codes for CASSLAKGQGNEQYF.

The rearrangement uses TRBV7-9 and TRBJ2-3; D is unresolved. Trimming took off 8 bases at V and 2 bases at J, with 5 bases between the two ends. The germline gives CDR1 SEHNR, CDR2 FQNEAQ (reference sequence). There are 11 residues in the CDR3. In DNA, the CDR3 is TGTGCCAGCGACGCCACAGATACGCAGTATTTT. Its translation: CASDATDTQYF.

As to this clonotype: A much larger clone differs by one base, so this may be a read error. This chain links TRBV7-2 with TRBJ2-7; D may be TRBD1 (6 bases). V lost 3 bases and J 5 bases, leaving 11 bases between the germline ends. CDR1 is SGHTA and CDR2 is FQGNSA in the germline V gene. The CDR3 spans 13 residues. The CDR3 loop is CASSLDRTHEQYF. The DNA for the CDR3 is TGTGCCAGCAGCTTGGACAGAACCCACGAGCAGTACTTC.

This clonotype was observed many times. The rearrangement joins TRBV20-1 to TRBJ1-2; D is possibly TRBD1 (5 bases). Trimming stripped 1 base from V and 4 bases from J, with 16 bases between. The CDR3 runs 15 residues. Germline loops: CDR1 DFQATT, CDR2 SNEGSKA (reference sequence). The CDR3 spells CSARAPTVGGYGYTF. CDR3 nucleotides: TGCAGTGCTAGAGCGCCGACAGTGGGCGGCTATGGCTACACCTTC.

At least ten counts were recorded for this clonotype. The J gene is TRBJ2-1, the V gene TRBV11-3; D may be TRBD1 (5 bases). Germline lookup yields CDR1 SGHNT and CDR2 YENEEA. Trimming pared 2 bases from V and 4 bases from J, leaving 9 bases between. This CDR3 has 14 amino acids. Here the CDR3 DNA reads TGTGCCAGCAGCTTACAGGGCTTATACAATGAGCAGTTCTTC. Amino acids: CASSLQGLYNEQFF.

V gene TRBV6-5 combines with J gene TRBJ2-1; 7 bases align to TRBD1. Per germline, CDR1 MNHEY and CDR2 SVGAGI. Trimming cost V 2 bases and J 14 bases; bases outside gene matches: 12. This CDR3 is built from 14 residues. CDR3 residues: CASSYGQVTRVEFF. CDR3 DNA: TGTGCCAGCAGTTACGGACAGGTAACGCGGGTGGAGTTCTTC.

This clonotype has a count of ten or more. The chain links TRBV9 to TRBJ2-2, with D possibly matching TRBD2 (5 bases). Per the germline V gene, CDR1 is SGDLS and CDR2 is YYNGEE. This CDR3 spans 15 amino acids. V was cut by 0 bases and J by 4 bases, with 10 bases left in between. The CDR3: CASSVGASFTGELFF. The CDR3 bases are TGTGCCAGCAGCGTAGGGGCTAGCTTCACCGGGGAGCTGTTTTTT.

The chain links TRBV29-1 to TRBJ2-5; D not certain. The CDR3 spans 11 residues. Germline CDR1 is SQVTM and CDR2 is ANQGSEA. CDR3 bases: TGCCCCCCAGAAGGGCCAGAGACCCAGTACTTC. Translated: CPPEGPETQYF.

The chain recombines TRBV11-2 with TRBJ2-2; D may be TRBD1 (5 bases). Trimming removed 3 bases from V and 4 bases from J, with 12 bases in between. This CDR3 is built from 15 residues. The germline gives CDR1 SGHAT, CDR2 FQNNGV. The CDR3 sequence is CASSFGRVGTGELFF. The DNA for the CDR3 is TGTGCCAGCAGCTTCGGCAGGGTGGGCACCGGGGAGCTGTTTTTT.

The rearrangement uses TRBV5-6 and TRBJ2-2; TRBD1 aligns across 8 bases. V shed 4 bases and J 7 bases; nucleotides not matched to a gene: 6. This CDR3 is built from 14 residues. Germline V gives CDR1 SGHDT, CDR2 YYEEEE. CDR3 in DNA: TGTGCCAGCAGCCCGGGACAGGCAAGCGGGGAGCTGTTTTTT. This codes for CASSPGQASGELFF.

This clonotype was found many times. The gene calls are TRBV27 and TRBJ2-3; D assignment may be TRBD1 or TRBD2 (5 bases each). The CDR3 length is 16 residues. Between the trimmed V and J ends, which lost 5 bases and 5 bases, there was a span of 20 bases. Germline loops: CDR1 MNHEY, CDR2 SMNVEV (reference sequence). The CDR3 reads CASSPRTGTRVDTQYF. CDR3 bases: TGTGCCAGCAGTCCCAGAACCGGGACCCGGGTAGATACGCAGTATTTT.

This clonotype was counted at least ten times. This rearrangement joins TRBV7-3 to TRBJ2-3, with a weak D call TRBD1 (5 bases). The CDR3 totals 16 residues. The V gene's germline CDR1 is SGHTA and CDR2 FQGTGA. Trimming cost V 6 bases and J 0 bases, with 16 bases left between them. CDR3 loop: CASSSTGSISTDTQYF. The CDR3 nucleotides read TGTGCCAGCAGTTCCACAGGATCTATTAGCACAGATACGCAGTATTTT.

This clonotype was picked up many times. The gene calls are TRBV10-3 and TRBJ2-3, with unresolved D. Trimming cost V 6 bases and J 0 bases, with 10 bases left between them. This CDR3 is built from 14 residues. Germline CDR1 and CDR2: ENHRY and SYGVKD. This chain's CDR3 is CAIRADSSTDTQYF. CDR3 nucleotide sequence: TGTGCCATCAGGGCCGATAGTAGCACAGATACGCAGTATTTT.

In this sample, this clonotype turned up many times. This chain joins TRBV20-1 and TRBJ1-5; 8 bases match TRBD1. The CDR3 is 16 amino acids. Unmatched junction bases numbered 8, after V lost 1 base and J lost 3 bases. Germline CDR1 reads DFQATT; CDR2 reads SNEGSKA (reference sequence). The CDR3 DNA sequence: TGCAGTGCTAGAGTAGGGCAGGGGGCCGCCAATCAGCCCCAGCATTTT. It translates to CSARVGQGAANQPQHF.

In this sample, this clonotype turned up many times. The CDR3 reads CSARQGLTEAFF. The CDR3 DNA reads as TGCAGTGCTAGACAGGGGCTGACTGAAGCTTTCTTT. This chain uses TRBV20-1 with TRBJ1-1; D may be TRBD1 (6 bases). Germline assignment: CDR1 DFQATT and CDR2 SNEGSKA (reference sequence). The CDR3 covers 12 residues. V was cut by 2 bases and J by 5 bases, with 9 bases left in between.

V gene TRBV6-5 combines with J gene TRBJ1-4, with 8 bases matching TRBD1. V lost 2 bases and J lost 4; bases outside the gene matches: 6. Germline lookup yields CDR1 MNHEY and CDR2 SVGAGI. This CDR3 has 16 amino acids. CDR3 loop: CASSYTDRVVNEKLFF. The CDR3 DNA sequence: TGTGCCAGCAGTTACACGGACAGGGTGGTTAATGAAAAACTGTTTTTT.

This clonotype was detected many times. V usage is TRBV12-3 or TRBV12-4 and J usage is TRBJ1-2, with D perhaps TRBD1 (5 bases). V lost 5 bases and J 8 bases, leaving 15 bases between the germline ends. The CDR3 covers 13 residues. Here the CDR3 DNA reads TGTGCCAGCAGTATAGGTTTGGGGCAAGGCTACACCTTC. Translating gives CASSIGLGQGYTF.

This clonotype came up many times. The V and J genes are TRBV20-1 and TRBJ2-1; D may be TRBD1 (6 bases). V lost 6 bases and J lost 5, with 8 bases in between. The CDR3 totals 11 residues. CDR1 is DFQATT, CDR2 SNEGSKA, per germline (reference sequence). For the CDR3, the DNA is TGCAGTGCCGCAGGGGACAATGAGCAGTTCTTC. It encodes CSAAGDNEQFF.

This clonotype was counted a few times. One base away lies a much larger clone, so this may be a sequencing read error. The chain has TRBV2 and TRBJ2-2; a possible D gene is TRBD1 (6 bases). The germline gives CDR1 SNHLY, CDR2 FYNNEI. V was pared by 5 bases and J by 6 bases, with 16 bases between. This CDR3 region has 15 residues. The chain's CDR3 is CASSTGQLAPGELFF. CDR3 DNA: TGTGCCAGCAGTACAGGGCAGTTGGCACCCGGGGAGCTGTTTTTT.

The chain has TRBV5-1 and TRBJ1-4, with 8 bases matching TRBD1. The V and J ends lost 4 bases and 8 bases, in that order; junction bases with no gene match: 7. The CDR3 has 14 amino acids. CDR1 is SGHRS, CDR2 YFSETQ, per germline. CDR3 DNA sequence: TGCGCCAGCAGCGCGGGACAGGTGAACGAAAAACTGTTTTTT. Protein sequence: CASSAGQVNEKLFF.